Listed here is a single TCR beta chain. Its antigen is unknown. The data belong to a study of CD4 T cells in relation to SARS-CoV-2 and coronaviruses. CDR3 length: 15 residues. V lost 0 bases and J 2 bases, leaving 9 bases between the germline ends. In germline, CDR1 is SGHTS, CDR2 YDEGEE. The unexposed donors gave CD4+ T cells in about 2011-2018, prior to COVID-19. The cells were cultured for 10 days before CD4+ T cells were isolated. Cells permitting, SARS-CoV-2 S/N and four cold-coronavirus spikes were tested on unexposed-donor CD4+ T cells. This table comes from immunoSEQ multiplex PCR, and its TCRdb copy is limited to in-frame clones, with some not included. The table has fewer than 20,000 clones, nearly 85% seen once.

The chain has TRBV5-8 and TRBJ1-3, with a possible D match to TRBD1 (5 bases). The TCR was taken from a human donor in good health. Sequenced sample: CD4+ T cells from PBMCs, cultured in vitro. The CDR3 loop is CASSLVTGPGNTIYF. The DNA of the CDR3 is TGTGCCAGCAGCTTGGTTACGGGGCCTGGAAACACCATATATTTT.